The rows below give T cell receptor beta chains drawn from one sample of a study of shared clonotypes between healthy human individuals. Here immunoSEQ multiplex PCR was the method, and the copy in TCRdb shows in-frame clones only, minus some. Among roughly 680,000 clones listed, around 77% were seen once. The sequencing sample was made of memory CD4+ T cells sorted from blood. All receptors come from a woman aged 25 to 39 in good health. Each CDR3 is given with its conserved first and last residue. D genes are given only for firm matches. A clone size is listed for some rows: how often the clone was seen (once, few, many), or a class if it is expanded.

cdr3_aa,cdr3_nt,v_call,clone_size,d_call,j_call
CASSFSGSRTDTQYF,TGTGCCAGCAGCTTCAGCGGTTCCCGCACAGATACGCAGTATTTT,TRBV5-4,-,-,TRBJ2-3
CSVVGLAETQYF,TGCAGCGTTGTAGGACTAGCCGAGACCCAGTACTTC,TRBV29-1,-,TRBD2,TRBJ2-5
CASSLPGQRYNEQFF,TGTGCCAGCAGTCTCCCGGGACAGAGATACAATGAGCAGTTCTTC,TRBV5-4,-,TRBD1,TRBJ2-1
CSVEGLAGQETQYF,TGCAGCGTTGAAGGCCTAGCGGGACAAGAGACCCAGTACTTC,TRBV29-1,once,TRBD2,TRBJ2-5
CASSISLSKQGSWQPQHF,TGTGCCAGTAGTATATCCCTATCAAAACAGGGTTCGTGGCAGCCCCAGCATTTT,TRBV19,-,-,TRBJ1-5
CASRRQSLGDGYTF,TGTGCCAGCCGCAGACAGTCGCTAGGGGATGGCTACACCTTC,TRBV6-1,-,-,TRBJ1-2
CASRSLTGGNYGYTF,TGTGCCAGTAGATCCCTTACAGGGGGTAACTATGGCTACACCTTC,TRBV19,-,TRBD1,TRBJ1-2
CASSPDRTYEQYF,TGTGCCAGCAGCCCCGACCGTACATACGAGCAGTACTTC,TRBV7-2,-,-,TRBJ2-7
CASSVAPGSREQYF,TGTGCCAGCAGCGTAGCTCCAGGGTCCCGCGAGCAGTACTTC,TRBV9,few,-,TRBJ2-7
CASSRQGSSGANVLTF,TGTGCCAGCAGCCGACAGGGGAGCTCTGGGGCCAACGTCCTGACTTTC,TRBV27,-,TRBD1,TRBJ2-6
CASRVPGEGRYGYTF,TGTGCCAGCAGGGTCCCAGGGGAGGGGCGGTATGGCTACACCTTC,TRBV28,-,-,TRBJ1-2
CASRTGTGDLEQYF,TGCGCCAGCAGGACCGGGACAGGGGACCTCGAGCAGTACTTC,TRBV5-1,few,TRBD1,TRBJ2-7
CASSPGTGGAFQPQHF,TGCGCCAGCAGCCCCGGGACAGGGGGCGCTTTTCAGCCCCAGCATTTT,TRBV5-1,-,TRBD1,TRBJ1-5
CASRQGNTEAFF,TGTGCCAGCAGACAGGGGAACACTGAAGCTTTCTTT,TRBV7-9,-,-,TRBJ1-1
CASGATGQPSGNTIYF,TGTGCCAGTGGAGCAACGGGACAGCCCTCTGGAAACACCATATATTTT,TRBV19,few,TRBD1,TRBJ1-3
CASSLGTTNYEQYF,TGTGCCAGCAGCTTGGGGACTACCAACTACGAGCAGTACTTC,TRBV7-2,once,TRBD2,TRBJ2-7
CASSRATVSGSGAKNIQYF,TGTGCCAGCAGTCGCGCGACAGTGAGCGGGAGTGGGGCCAAAAACATTCAGTACTTC,TRBV28,-,TRBD2,TRBJ2-4
CASRAGQVGLNEQFF,TGTGCCAGTAGGGCGGGACAGGTAGGGCTCAATGAGCAGTTCTTC,TRBV19,-,TRBD1,TRBJ2-1
CAISAAGEAVDYGYTF,TGTGCCATCAGTGCGGCAGGGGAAGCTGTTGACTATGGCTACACCTTC,TRBV10-3,once,-,TRBJ1-2
CTSSQDDREGPDTQYF,TGCACCAGCAGCCAAGATGACCGGGAGGGCCCGGATACGCAGTATTTT,TRBV1,once,-,TRBJ2-3
CASSLHGELFF,TGCGCCAGCAGCCTCCACGGGGAGCTGTTTTTT,TRBV4-1,-,-,TRBJ2-2
CASSLLGGMAYEQYF,TGTGCCAGCAGCTTGCTGGGGGGTATGGCCTACGAGCAGTACTTC,TRBV7-8,few,-,TRBJ2-7
CASSLSGGSGANVLTF,TGTGCCAGCAGCTTATCGGGGGGCTCTGGGGCCAACGTCCTGACTTTC,TRBV7-6,-,TRBD2,TRBJ2-6
CASSPGPNGSRSYNEQFF,TGCGCCAGCAGCCCAGGTCCTAACGGGAGTAGGTCCTACAATGAGCAGTTCTTC,TRBV4-1,-,-,TRBJ2-1
CASRGFTEAFF,TGTGCCAGCAGGGGTTTCACTGAAGCTTTCTTT,TRBV28,-,-,TRBJ1-1